The 4 T cell receptor beta chains listed next were all sequenced from one sample in a study of T-cell reconstitution after alpha-beta-depleted transplantation in children. The authors prepared the TCRbeta library with unique molecular identifiers. TCRdb reprocessed the PCR reads with MiXCR, giving one entry per CDR3 protein. The top ten clones hold less than 30% of a sample with around 4,100 distinct CDR3 sequences, under 15% of them seen once. Source: PBMCs, mostly from graft donor cells, taken 60 days after TCRalphabeta/CD19-depleted stem cell transplant. The receptors were gathered from a male patient under 10 years old who had a stem cell transplant for acute lymphoblastic leukemia, so the T cells may come from the graft donor.

Relative to its sample, this clonotype is medium-sized. The chain joins TRBV29-1 to TRBJ2-5; D possibly corresponds to TRBD1 (5 bases). The CDR3 is made up of 15 amino acids. Trimming took off 6 bases at V and 2 bases at J, with 19 bases between the two ends. Germline CDR1 is SQVTM and CDR2 is ANQGSEA. The CDR3 region has the DNA TGCAGCGTCGCTGACAGCCTAGACCCACAAGAGACCCAGTACTTC. Residues: CSVADSLDPQETQYF.

This clonotype qualifies as medium-sized. A read error may produce the germline difference seen at one junction end. The chain has TRBV5-8 and TRBJ2-7; 11 bases fit TRBD1. In germline, CDR1 is SGHTS, CDR2 YDEGEE. The CDR3 has 13 amino acids. CDR3 coding DNA: TGTGCCAGCAGCTTACCCCGGGACAGGGGGTTGCACTTC. Amino acids: CASSLPRDRGLHF.

This clonotype was picked up many times. CDR3 sequence: CASSAIQGYEQYF. CDR3 coding DNA: TGTGCCAGCAGCGCCATCCAGGGTTACGAGCAGTACTTC. The V gene is TRBV21-1, the J gene TRBJ2-7; the D call in the table, TRBD1, was not verified against the DNA. TRBV21-1 is a listed pseudogene. CDR3 size: 13 residues.

This clonotype was seen many times. The chain joins TRBV5-4 to TRBJ1-1; a weak D match, TRBD1 (6 bases). Germline loops: CDR1 SGHNT, CDR2 YYREEE (reference sequence). This CDR3 contains 15 residues. Trimming stripped 2 bases from V and 0 bases from J, with 11 bases between. The CDR3 region is CASSFPGVLNTEAFF. CDR3 sequence (DNA): TGTGCCAGCAGCTTCCCAGGGGTCTTGAACACTGAAGCTTTCTTT.